This T cell receptor beta chain was captured in a study of CD8+ T cells in alopecia areata. V dropped 4 bases and J dropped 2; count of bases not matched to a gene: 11. Germline values: CDR1 SQVTM, CDR2 ANQGSEA. The CDR3 sequence is 16 residues long. Reverse transcription of extracted RNA yielded cDNA, which provided the sequencing template. Profiled with immunoSEQ multiplex PCR; TCRdb holds only in-frame clones, not every one. Of 150,000 to 200,000 clones in the sample, around 60% were seen once. Findings and caveats of the study: Patients showed less clear TCR sequence sharing than mice, possibly partly because of HLA diversity.

This clone occurred a few times. Its antigen is undetermined. Treatment here: oral pan-JAK inhibitor, 5-10 mg twice daily. The researchers isolated CD4+ and CD8+ T cells from PBMCs by sorting. This rearrangement joins TRBV29-1 to TRBJ2-5; 9 bases are shared with TRBD2. The sample here was CD4+ T cells sorted from blood, taken at week 4, from a patient treated with tofacitinib. This receptor was taken from a human donor with alopecia areata. The CDR3 is CSVGPRWAGGQETQYF. The CDR3 DNA reads as TGCAGCGTTGGCCCCCGTTGGGCGGGGGGGCAAGAGACCCAGTACTTC.